Here is one TCR beta chain with its context. The target antigen is unknown. Together with a sample-barcoded 5' primer, a J-beta primer mix was included in a second PCR lasting about 6 to 11 cycles. Via MiXCR, TCRdb re-called the 5' RACE reads, giving one row per CDR3 protein. Among about 1.8 million distinct CDR3 sequences listed, roughly 50% were seen once. This record belongs to a study of blood T cells in healthy people across ages. Broader study findings: Nothing was known about donor CMV status, and this possibly confounded expanded clonotype changes. Naive CD4+ cells and diversity were both higher in long-lived donors than in aged donors.

This CDR3 has 16 residues. Germline V gene sequence: CDR1 SGHTA, CDR2 FQGNSA. Trimming took 1 base from V and 3 from J, leaving 12 bases between them. Sequenced sample: blood. The gene calls are TRBV7-2 and TRBJ1-4, with TRBD1 as a possible D gene (6 bases). The sequence derives from a woman aged 40 to 50 in good health. DNA of the CDR3: TGTGCCAGCAGCTTAGTACCGGGACACCCTAATGAAAAACTGTTTTTT. It specifies CASSLVPGHPNEKLFF.